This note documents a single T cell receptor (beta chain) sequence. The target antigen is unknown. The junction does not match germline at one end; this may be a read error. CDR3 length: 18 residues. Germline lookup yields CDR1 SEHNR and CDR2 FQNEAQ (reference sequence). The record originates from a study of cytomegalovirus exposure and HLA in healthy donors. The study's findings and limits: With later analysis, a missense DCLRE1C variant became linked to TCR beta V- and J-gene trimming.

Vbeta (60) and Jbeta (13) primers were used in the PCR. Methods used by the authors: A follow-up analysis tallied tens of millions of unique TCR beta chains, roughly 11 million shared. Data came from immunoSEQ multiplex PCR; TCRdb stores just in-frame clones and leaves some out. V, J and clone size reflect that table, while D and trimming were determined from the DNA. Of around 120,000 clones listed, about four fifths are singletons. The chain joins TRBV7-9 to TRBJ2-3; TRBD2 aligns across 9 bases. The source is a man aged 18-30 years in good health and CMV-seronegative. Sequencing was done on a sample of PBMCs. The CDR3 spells CSSSFGFRRGGLTDTQYF. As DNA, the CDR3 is TGTTCCAGCAGCTTCGGGTTTCGGCGGGGGGGCCTTACAGATACGCAGTATTTT.